These T cell receptor beta chains were read from a single sample in a study of CD8 T cells in ankylosing spondylitis. TCRdb independently ran MiXCR on the 5' RACE reads; one entry per CDR3 protein. The profile shows roughly 230,000 distinct CDR3 sequences, roughly 18% of them singletons. Sequencing used blood, either unsorted or a sorted T cell fraction (not recorded which). These receptors all come from a male donor with ankylosing spondylitis or in good health (not recorded which). The CDR3 runs from the conserved cysteine through the conserved F or W. A D gene is named only where the DNA matches it firmly. Part of the rows lack a size; the others show once, few, many or a class for expanded clones.

d_call	clone_size	v_call	j_call	cdr3_nt	cdr3_aa
TRBD2	NA	TRBV5-1	TRBJ2-3	TGCGCCAGCAGCCGGCGGGAGAGCGGGACTAGCACAGATACGCAGTATTTT	CASSRRESGTSTDTQYF
NA	few	TRBV7-8	TRBJ2-1	TGTGCCAGCAGCTTAGAAAGGCCAGTTTTAGGCTACAATGAGCAGTTCTTC	CASSLERPVLGYNEQFF
NA	NA	TRBV5-5	TRBJ2-7	TGTGCCAGCAGCTTGGGACAGTTAAGCTACGAGCAGTACTTC	CASSLGQLSYEQYF
NA	NA	TRBV6-1	TRBJ2-1	TGTGCCAGCAGTGATGTTTGGAGGACCAGCTCCTACAATGAGCAGTTCTTC	CASSDVWRTSSYNEQFF
TRBD1	few	TRBV9	TRBJ2-1	TGTGCCAGCAGCGTAGGTCTGGGACAGCTATACAATGAGCAGTTCTTC	CASSVGLGQLYNEQFF
TRBD1	many	TRBV4-1	TRBJ2-7	TGCGCCAGCAGCCAAGATCCGGACAGGTACGAGCAGTACTTC	CASSQDPDRYEQYF
TRBD1	few	TRBV18	TRBJ2-7	TGTGCCAGCTCCGTGACAGGGCCAAGCTCCTACGAGCAGTACTTC	CASSVTGPSSYEQYF
TRBD2	few	TRBV5-1	TRBJ2-7	TGCGCCAGCAGCTTGGCGGCTAGCGGGAAGAGCTCCTACGAGCAGTACTTC	CASSLAASGKSSYEQYF
NA	NA	TRBV11-2	TRBJ1-3	TGTGCCAGCAGCTTAGATTGGGGTCTTTCCTCTGGAAACACCATATATTTT	CASSLDWGLSSGNTIYF
TRBD2	NA	TRBV29-1	TRBJ2-1	TGCAGCGTTGAATATGGCGGCGGGAGCGGTGATGAGCAGTTCTTC	CSVEYGGGSGDEQFF
NA	NA	TRBV7-2	TRBJ1-4	TGTGCCAGCAGCACCGGCCCGGAGAATGAAAAACTGTTTTTT	CASSTGPENEKLFF
NA	few	TRBV29-1	TRBJ2-2	TGCAGCGTTAAAGGGGTCCTCGGGGAGCTGTTTTTT	CSVKGVLGELFF
TRBD1	few	TRBV6-4	TRBJ2-2	TGTGCCAGCAGCAGGACAGGGGGCACCGGGGAGCTGTTTTTT	CASSRTGGTGELFF
NA	few	TRBV7-9	TRBJ2-7	TGTGCCAGCAGCCCCCGGGGAGGCGCCTACGAGCAGTACTTC	CASSPRGGAYEQYF
NA	NA	TRBV4-2	TRBJ2-7	TGTGCCAGCAGCTATGGAGATTTCGAGCAGTACTTC	CASSYGDFEQYF
NA	NA	TRBV4-3	TRBJ2-7	TGCGCCAGCAGCCACTCTCTTTCCTCCTACGAGCAGTACTTC	CASSHSLSSYEQYF
TRBD2	few	TRBV20-1	TRBJ2-3	TGCAGTGCTTTAGCGGGAGGTCCTCTGGCGGATACGCAGTATTTT	CSALAGGPLADTQYF
NA	few	TRBV9	TRBJ2-5	TGTGCCAGCAGCGCCCAGGGATCCCAAGAGACCCAGTACTTC	CASSAQGSQETQYF
NA	many	TRBV9	TRBJ2-1	TGTGCCAGCAGCCCGACCAGAGGTGGCTACAATGAGCAGTTCTTC	CASSPTRGGYNEQFF
TRBD2	many	TRBV9	TRBJ2-7	TGTGCCAGCAGCGTCGGGACTAGCGGGATAGGCTACGAGCAGTACTTC	CASSVGTSGIGYEQYF
NA	many	TRBV21-1	TRBJ2-5	TGTGCCAGCAGACAGGGCCGCCAAGAGACCCAGTACTTC	CASRQGRQETQYF
NA	few	TRBV12-3/TRBV12-4	TRBJ2-1	TGTGCCGCCACCTATAACAATGAGCAGTTCTTC	CAATYNNEQFF
TRBD2	NA	TRBV5-1	TRBJ2-3	TGCGCCAGCAGCAGGACTAGCGGGAGGGACACAGATACGCAGTATTTT	CASSRTSGRDTDTQYF
NA	NA	TRBV7-3	TRBJ2-2	TGTGCCAGCAGCTTTACGAGTGGGGAGCTGTTTTTT	CASSFTSGELFF
NA	NA	TRBV12-3/TRBV12-4	TRBJ2-4	TGTGCCAGCAGTTTGTACAGTAGGGATGGGGCCAAAAACATTCAGTACTTC	CASSLYSRDGAKNIQYF
TRBD2	many	TRBV7-3	TRBJ2-3	TGTGCCAGCAGCCCTCTAGCGGGGAGCACAGATACGCAGTATTTT	CASSPLAGSTDTQYF
NA	few	TRBV6-4	TRBJ2-1	TGTGCCAGCAGTGCCGAGGGACTGTACAATGAGCAGTTCTTC	CASSAEGLYNEQFF
TRBD2	many	TRBV4-1	TRBJ2-2	TGCGCCAGCAGCCAAGCTGGAGCGGGAGTGTCCGGGGAGCTGTTTTTT	CASSQAGAGVSGELFF
NA	many	TRBV2	TRBJ2-7	TGTGCCAGCAGTTTCTCCCACGGGGTTGACGAGCAGTACTTC	CASSFSHGVDEQYF
TRBD2	NA	TRBV5-1	TRBJ2-7	TGCGCCAGCAGCTTCCTAGCGGGAGTTCCCGACGAGCAGTACTTC	CASSFLAGVPDEQYF
TRBD2	many	TRBV4-1	TRBJ2-5	TGCGCCAGCAGGCAGGGACTAGCGGGAGCGGAGACCCAGTACTTC	CASRQGLAGAETQYF
NA	NA	TRBV6-5	TRBJ2-7	TGTGCCAGCAGTAACGGGGGTGACGAGCAGTACTTC	CASSNGGDEQYF
TRBD2	few	TRBV5-4	TRBJ2-7	TGTGCCAGCAGTCCCTACGGGGGGATGAGCGAGCAGTACTTC	CASSPYGGMSEQYF
TRBD2	NA	TRBV6-2/TRBV6-3	TRBJ2-3	TGTGCCAGCAGTGTACTAGCGGGAGGGCCCGATACGCAGTATTTT	CASSVLAGGPDTQYF